This T cell receptor beta chain was profiled in a study of pediatric ulcerative colitis. The data were produced by immunoSEQ multiplex PCR, yet TCRdb's version contains in-frame clones alone and is incomplete. The sample records 57,000 or so clones, 80% to 90% being singletons. For this clone: Its cognate antigen is unknown.

At colonoscopy, a blood sample was also collected. The CDR3 has 16 amino acids. V was cut by 3 bases and J by 5 bases, with 18 bases left in between. Germline CDR1 and CDR2: SGDLS and YYNGEE. General study results and limits: All ulcerative colitis patients, but no controls, carried a couple of rectal clonotypes. Ulcerative colitis patients shared more blood-rectal clones than controls.

The receptor was derived from a boy between 5 and 17 years old who was a control in a study of pediatric ulcerative colitis. This rearrangement joins TRBV9 to TRBJ2-1, with D possibly matching TRBD2 (5 bases). The sample was blood. CDR3: CASSAGRLAPDNEQFF. DNA of the CDR3: TGTGCCAGCAGCGCCGGCCGGCTAGCTCCCGACAATGAGCAGTTCTTC.